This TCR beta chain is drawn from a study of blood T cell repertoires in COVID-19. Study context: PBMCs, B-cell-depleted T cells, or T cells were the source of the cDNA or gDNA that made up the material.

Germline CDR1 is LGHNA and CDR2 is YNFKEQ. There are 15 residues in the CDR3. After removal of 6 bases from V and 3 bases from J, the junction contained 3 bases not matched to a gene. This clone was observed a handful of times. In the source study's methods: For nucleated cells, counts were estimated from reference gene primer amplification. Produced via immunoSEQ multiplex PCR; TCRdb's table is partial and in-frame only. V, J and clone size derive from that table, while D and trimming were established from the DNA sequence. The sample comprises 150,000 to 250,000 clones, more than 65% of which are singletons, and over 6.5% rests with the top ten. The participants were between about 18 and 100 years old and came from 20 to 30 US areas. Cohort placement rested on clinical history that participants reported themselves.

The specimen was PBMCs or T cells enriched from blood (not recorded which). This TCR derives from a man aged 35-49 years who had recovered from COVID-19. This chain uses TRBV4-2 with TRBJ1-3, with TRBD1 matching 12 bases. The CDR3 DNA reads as TGTGCCAGCAGGGGACAGGGGGCCGGTGGAAACACCATATATTTT. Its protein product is CASRGQGAGGNTIYF.